This T cell receptor beta chain was sequenced during a study of T cell changes during pregnancy in multiple sclerosis. CDR3 length: 13 amino acids. V was cut by 5 bases and J by 7 bases, with 12 bases left in between. Germline lookup yields CDR1 SGHTA and CDR2 FQGNSA. Profiled with immunoSEQ multiplex PCR; TCRdb holds only in-frame clones, not every one. The sample holds 20,000 to 25,000 clones, approximately 86% seen once. The clonotype originates from a female donor in good health, enrolled as a control in a pregnancy study. The sequenced sample was CD8+ T cells from peripheral blood mononuclear cells, obtained in the first trimester of pregnancy. The V call is TRBV7-2, the J call TRBJ1-5, with D possibly matching TRBD1 (6 bases). In DNA form, the CDR3 reads TGTGCCAGCAGCCAGACAGGTACCCAGCCCCAGCATTTT. It codes for CASSQTGTQPQHF.